This section outlines one T cell receptor (beta chain) sequence together with its context. Its target is unknown. These data come from a study of CD8+CD57+ T cells in acquired aplastic anemia. General study points: Overlapping CD8+ CDR3 repertoires of patients and controls contained roughly 29 shared sequences.

The study profiled TCR beta VDJ and CDR3 using genomic DNA as template. Using its own MiXCR run on the reads, TCRdb lists one record per CDR3 protein. Among about 470,000 distinct CDR3 sequences listed, around 32% were seen once. Patients chosen for sequencing had CD8+CD57+ cells that had expanded, as shown by flow cytometry. By the time of blood sampling, patients had still received no therapy. V lost 6 bases and J 0 bases, leaving 10 bases between the germline ends. The CDR3 has 14 amino acids. Per the germline V gene, CDR1 is LNHDA and CDR2 is SQIVND (reference sequence). The V gene is TRBV19, the J gene TRBJ2-3; D gene uncertain. The sample was sorted CD4+, CD8+, or CD8+CD57+ T cells (not recorded which) from PBMCs. The receptor was derived from a human donor with aplastic anemia. The CDR3 is CASRKLESTDTQYF. The CDR3, as DNA: TGTGCCAGTAGAAAGCTGGAGAGCACAGATACGCAGTATTTT.